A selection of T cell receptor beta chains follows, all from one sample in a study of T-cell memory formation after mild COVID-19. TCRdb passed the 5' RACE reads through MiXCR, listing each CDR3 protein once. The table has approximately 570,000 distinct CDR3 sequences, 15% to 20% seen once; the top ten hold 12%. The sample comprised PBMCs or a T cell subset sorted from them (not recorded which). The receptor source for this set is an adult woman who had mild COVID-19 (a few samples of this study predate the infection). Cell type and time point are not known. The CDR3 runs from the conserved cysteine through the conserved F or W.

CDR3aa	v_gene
CASSLGLAGPNEQFF	TRBV2
CASSWGQGYNEQFF	TRBV5-1
CASSQLAGQGPYGYTF	TRBV4-1
CASSTGPFRGDGYTF	TRBV12-3/TRBV12-4
CASSLGLATTGELFF	TRBV7-3
CASSQWLGGGASDTQYF	TRBV7-9
CASSMRAGNTNEQFF	TRBV2
CASSMQRTHSNQPQHF	TRBV19
CATSSGDTSLSYEQYF	TRBV15
CASSPAYQETQYF	TRBV3-1
CASSLSAGVRYEQYF	TRBV7-2
CASPRGQGYYEQYF	TRBV7-3
CATSGLNGELFF	TRBV24-1
CATTPGTGVDNEQFF	TRBV5-1
CASSLPAGAWEQFF	TRBV12-3/TRBV12-4
CASSLGLAGGYYEQYF	TRBV28
CASSESQGGTQYF	TRBV7-2
CSVELAGNDEQYF	TRBV20-1
CASSSYAGPAPQETQYF	TRBV5-6
CASSQSPAGGGQETQYF	TRBV4-2
CAIRQGAGDYEQYF	TRBV10-3
CSASGGGTDTQYF	TRBV20-1
CASSRDRHNTDTQYF	TRBV7-9
CSARGPGGGAHNEQFF	TRBV20-1
CASSAGTGGVNEQFF	TRBV27
CASSLELDRRREAFF	TRBV12-3/TRBV12-4
CASSPRQDTEAFF	TRBV18
CATSDSRSSYEQYF	TRBV24-1
CASSYSTAYEQYF	TRBV6-5
CATSDWQSTEAFF	TRBV24-1
CASSQTANYGYTF	TRBV7-9
CAITARDEQFF	TRBV10-3
CATSDPGGGTEAFF	TRBV24-1
CSESRGPVQETQYF	TRBV20-1
CASSLVAMTSGNYNEQFF	TRBV5-1
CASSLAGTPLDYEQYF	TRBV7-9
CASSSGLLETQYF	TRBV27
CAWSNSNYGYTF	TRBV30
CASSIDRTQYF	TRBV3-1
CASSPVTWGEETQYF	TRBV7-8
CASSFSGQGVTGELFF	TRBV7-6
CASSEGTSGGVADTQYF	TRBV10-2
CATSDGTIGRYEQYF	TRBV24-1
CATSVSTDTQYF	TRBV24-1
CASRAGYYNEQFF	TRBV27
CASSGPLAGRRGSYNEQFF	TRBV12-3/TRBV12-4
CASNQGSTGYTF	TRBV3-1